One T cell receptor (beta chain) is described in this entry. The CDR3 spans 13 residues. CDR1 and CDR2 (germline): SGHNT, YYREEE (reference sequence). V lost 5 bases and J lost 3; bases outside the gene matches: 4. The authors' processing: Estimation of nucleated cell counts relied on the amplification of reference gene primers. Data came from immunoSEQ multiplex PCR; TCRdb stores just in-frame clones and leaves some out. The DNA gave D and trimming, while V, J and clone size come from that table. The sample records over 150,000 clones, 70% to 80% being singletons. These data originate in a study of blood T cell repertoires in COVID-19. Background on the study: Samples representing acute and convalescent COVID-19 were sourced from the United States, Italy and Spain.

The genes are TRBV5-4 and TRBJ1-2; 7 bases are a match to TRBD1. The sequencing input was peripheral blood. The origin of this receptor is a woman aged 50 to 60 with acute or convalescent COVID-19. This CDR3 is CASRPGQDYGYTF. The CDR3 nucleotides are TGTGCCAGCAGGCCTGGACAGGACTATGGCTACACCTTC.